The 18 T cell receptor beta chains reported below all come from one sample, sequenced in a study of T cells after yellow fever vaccination. TCRdb re-called the 5' RACE reads with MiXCR, one entry per CDR3 protein. The sample has more than 65,000 distinct CDR3 sequences; 5.9% are singletons. Material: CD4+ T cells sorted from PBMCs, obtained around 15 days after the first yellow fever vaccination. These receptors all come from a man between 18 and 29 years old who received the YFV17D yellow fever vaccine.

This clonotype was seen many times. The gene calls are TRBV5-4 and TRBJ2-2; 7 nucleotides line up with TRBD1. CDR3 size: 16 residues. V dropped 4 bases and J dropped 2; count of bases not matched to a gene: 8. CDR1 and CDR2 from the germline V gene are SGHNT and YYREEE (reference sequence). CDR3 sequence (DNA): TGTGCCAGCAGCCCCAAACAGGGGCGTAACACCGGGGAGCTGTTTTTT. It yields the protein CASSPKQGRNTGELFF.

This clonotype has at least ten counts. The CDR3 region has the DNA TGCGCCAGCAGCTTGGTAGCTACCTCTGGGGGCAATGAGCAGTTCTTC. It encodes CASSLVATSGGNEQFF. The chain carries TRBV5-1 and TRBJ2-1, with D perhaps given as TRBD1 or TRBD2 (5 bases each). Germline V gene data show CDR1 as SGHRS and CDR2 as YFSETQ. The V end was cut by 0 bases, the J end by 6 bases, with 16 bases between. CDR3 size: 16 residues.

This clonotype showed up many times. The J gene is TRBJ1-3, the V gene TRBV7-2; 7 bases match TRBD1. Germline CDR1 reads SGHTA; CDR2 reads FQGNSA. The CDR3 spans 16 residues. V trimming: 5 bases; J trimming: 3 bases; junction bases outside the gene matches: 10. The DNA for the CDR3 is TGTGCCAGCAGCCCTGGAGGGGGCGGTATTGGAAACACCATATATTTT. Protein: CASSPGGGGIGNTIYF.

This clonotype appeared many times. The chain employs TRBV9 and TRBJ2-3; 11 bases fit TRBD2. The germline gives CDR1 SGDLS, CDR2 YYNGEE. With 4 bases clipped from V and 1 base from J, the junction kept 2 bases outside the gene matches. This CDR3 has 15 residues. The CDR3 DNA reads as TGTGCCAGCAGCTCACTAGCGGGGGGCACAGATACGCAGTATTTT. Its translation is CASSSLAGGTDTQYF.

This clonotype was recorded many times. The rearrangement links TRBV7-2 to TRBJ2-3, with D possibly being TRBD2 (6 bases). CDR3 length equals 17 residues. Germline assignment: CDR1 SGHTA and CDR2 FQGNSA. Between the trimmed V and J ends, which lost 1 base and 2 bases, there was a span of 16 bases. Here the CDR3 DNA reads TGTGCCAGCAGCTTAGTAAAAGCGGGCGACCTCACAGATACGCAGTATTTT. Translation gives CASSLVKAGDLTDTQYF.

This clonotype was picked up many times. V gene TRBV5-1 combines with J gene TRBJ2-1; possible D gene TRBD1, 6 bases. Trimming removed 4 bases at V and 2 bases at J, with 7 bases between. Germline CDR1 SGHRS, CDR2 YFSETQ. The CDR3 is made up of 13 amino acids. CDR3 residues: CASSDRTYNEQFF. The CDR3 DNA sequence: TGCGCCAGCAGCGACAGGACCTACAATGAGCAGTTCTTC.

There are many counts of this clonotype. The chain carries TRBV27 and TRBJ2-5, with D possibly being TRBD1 or TRBD2 (5 bases each). Germline V gene data show CDR1 as MNHEY and CDR2 as SMNVEV (reference sequence). The V end lost 5 bases, the J end lost 4 bases, and 17 bases lay between the germline ends. The CDR3 totals 15 residues. CDR3 sequence reads: CASSTGTFRTETQYF. CDR3 nucleotides: TGTGCCAGCAGTACCGGGACGTTCCGTACAGAGACCCAGTACTTC.

To note about this clonotype: This may stem from a read error, because a much larger clone lies one nucleotide away. V and J are TRBV5-1 and TRBJ1-1; a weak D match, TRBD1 (5 bases). This CDR3 is 13 amino acids long. Germline V gives CDR1 SGHRS, CDR2 YFSETQ. CDR3 residues: CASSGTGNTEALF. In DNA form, the CDR3 reads TGCGCCAGCAGCGGGACCGGGAACACTGAAGCTCTCTTT.

In this sample, this clonotype turned up many times. In DNA, the CDR3 is TGTGCCAGCAGCGAACTAGCGGGGCAGCGAAACAATGAGCAGTTCTTC. Protein sequence: CASSELAGQRNNEQFF. This chain connects TRBV6-1 to TRBJ2-1; 10 bases line up with TRBD2. This CDR3 contains 16 residues. From germline, CDR1 is MNHNS and CDR2 SASEGT. The V and J ends lost 6 bases and 5 bases, in that order; junction bases with no gene match: 10.

This clonotype was recorded many times. The V gene is TRBV12-3 or TRBV12-4, the J gene TRBJ1-1; TRBD1 agrees at 8 bases. The CDR3 loop spans 14 amino acids. Trimming at V came to 5 bases and at J to 2 bases, leaving 4 bases not matched to a gene. The CDR3 DNA reads TGTGCCAGCAGTCAGGGGGCGCGAAACACTGAAGCTTTCTTT. Protein: CASSQGARNTEAFF.

This clonotype was seen ten or more times. The rearrangement joins TRBV5-1 to TRBJ1-1; 7 bases fit TRBD1. The V segment lost 0 bases and the J segment 1 base; nucleotides outside the gene matches: 9. Germline V lookup: CDR1 SGHRS, CDR2 YFSETQ. CDR3 size: 17 residues. CDR3 amino acids: CASSLGPRQGGNTEAFF. For the CDR3, the DNA is TGCGCCAGCAGCTTGGGGCCTCGACAGGGAGGGAACACTGAAGCTTTCTTT.

At least ten counts were recorded for this clonotype. The chain links TRBV28 to TRBJ2-4, with TRBD1 matching 7 bases. V was clipped by 6 bases and J by 4 bases; unmatched bases: 12. The CDR3 loop spans 16 amino acids. From germline, CDR1 is MDHEN and CDR2 SYDVKM. The CDR3 loop reads CASSSPGTDVKNIQYF. The CDR3 coding sequence is TGTGCCAGCAGCTCTCCCGGGACAGATGTTAAAAACATTCAGTACTTC.

This clonotype was seen ten or more times. The chain recombines TRBV9 with TRBJ1-5; maybe TRBD1 (5 bases). Trimming took off 4 bases at V and 2 bases at J, with 13 bases between the two ends. This CDR3 region has 15 residues. Germline V CDR1 and CDR2: SGDLS, YYNGEE. The CDR3 sequence: CASSPRGEGNQPQHF. The CDR3 nucleotides read TGTGCCAGCAGCCCCCGGGGGGAGGGCAATCAGCCCCAGCATTTT.

This clonotype has a count of ten or more. V is TRBV5-4 and J is TRBJ2-3; D gene unclear. V lost 2 bases and J lost 2, with 12 bases in between. Germline V gene sequence: CDR1 SGHNT, CDR2 YYREEE (reference sequence). The CDR3 length is 15 residues. The CDR3 spells CASSFSVGITDTQYF. The CDR3 DNA sequence: TGTGCCAGCAGCTTTTCTGTGGGAATCACAGATACGCAGTATTTT.

This clonotype was detected many times. The chain employs TRBV7-2 and TRBJ1-2; D gene unclear. CDR1 SGHTA and CDR2 FQGNSA come from the germline V gene. The CDR3 covers 12 residues. V was cut by 2 bases and J by 8 bases, with 9 bases left in between. CDR3 nucleotides: TGTGCCAGCAGCTTACTTCCTTGGGGCTACACCTTC. Protein: CASSLLPWGYTF.

There are many counts of this clonotype. The chain combines TRBV20-1 with TRBJ2-7, with 9 bases identical to TRBD1. CDR1 is DFQATT, CDR2 SNEGSKA, per germline (reference sequence). The CDR3 covers 15 residues. Germline trimming cut 1 base from V and 2 bases from J; bases unmatched to any gene: 6. The CDR3: CSARAPGQGTYEQYF. CDR3 nucleotide sequence: TGCAGTGCTAGAGCTCCGGGACAGGGAACCTACGAGCAGTACTTC.

In its sample, this clonotype was seen many times. This chain connects TRBV20-1 to TRBJ2-2, with unresolved D. The CDR3 contains 15 residues. Germline lookup yields CDR1 DFQATT and CDR2 SNEGSKA (reference sequence). Trimming shortened V by 5 bases and J by 2 bases, and 15 bases separated the two germline ends. DNA for the CDR3: TGCAGTGCTGCGGAAGGGCATCACAACACCGGGGAGCTGTTTTTT. Translation: CSAAEGHHNTGELFF.

About this clonotype itself: It may be a read error: a sequence one base away is much more abundant. The chain couples TRBV5-1 to TRBJ2-6; 7 bases align to TRBD1. This CDR3 region has 18 residues. V was clipped by 5 bases and J by 0 bases; unmatched bases: 11. Germline V gives CDR1 SGHRS, CDR2 YFSETQ. The CDR3 coding sequence is TGCGCCAGCAGATCGTCCGGGACAGTCTACTCTGGGGCCAACGTCCTGACTTTC. Translating it yields CASRSSGTVYSGANVLTF.